What follows describes a single TCR beta chain. Its antigen is not known. The germline V gene has CDR1 SGHRS and CDR2 YFSETQ. The CDR3 is 16 residues long. After removal of 1 base from V and 0 bases from J, the junction contained 4 bases not matched to a gene. It was with 60 Vbeta and 13 Jbeta primers that the PCR ran. TCRdb keeps only in-frame clones here, not all; method: immunoSEQ multiplex PCR. The profile covers about 88,000 clones, with 65% to 80% appearing a single time and around 16% taken by the ten largest. The sample comes from a study of cytomegalovirus exposure and HLA in healthy donors. Broader study findings: A later analysis linked a missense variant in DCLRE1C to the trimming of TCR beta V and J genes. Reportedly, HLA-A and HLA-B alleles of most subjects were accurately predicted from TCR beta. Analysis was performed later, and it showed HLA-associated TCR beta chains to be more clonally expanded than equally common others.

The clonotype comes from a woman aged 18-30 years in good health and CMV-seropositive. This sequence joins TRBV5-1 and TRBJ2-3, with TRBD2 identical over 8 bases. The sequencing sample was made of PBMCs. This chain's CDR3 is CASSLRAGGSTDTQYF. Written as DNA, the CDR3 is TGCGCCAGCAGCTTGAGGGCGGGAGGAAGCACAGATACGCAGTATTTT.